This T cell receptor (beta chain) was profiled in a study of cytomegalovirus exposure and HLA in healthy donors. Vbeta (60) and Jbeta (13) primers were used in the PCR. Produced via immunoSEQ multiplex PCR; TCRdb's table is partial and in-frame only. Seen here are more than 150,000 clones, about four fifths observed once, and the top ten hold 1.5%. Study findings and constraints: Trimming of TCR beta V- and J-genes showed a link, identified in a later analysis, to a missense DCLRE1C variant.

The V and J ends lost 6 bases and 5 bases, in that order; junction bases with no gene match: 7. Germline V gene lookup returns CDR1 SQVTM and CDR2 ANQGSEA. This CDR3 region has 12 residues. A remark on this clone: Its antigen is currently unknown.

The source material was PBMCs. The chain recombines TRBV29-1 with TRBJ2-7; TRBD1 aligns across 7 bases. This sequence originates from a girl between 5 and 17 years old in good health and CMV-seropositive. CDR3: CSVDDRDHEQYF. The CDR3 DNA sequence: TGCAGCGTCGATGACAGGGACCACGAGCAGTACTTC.